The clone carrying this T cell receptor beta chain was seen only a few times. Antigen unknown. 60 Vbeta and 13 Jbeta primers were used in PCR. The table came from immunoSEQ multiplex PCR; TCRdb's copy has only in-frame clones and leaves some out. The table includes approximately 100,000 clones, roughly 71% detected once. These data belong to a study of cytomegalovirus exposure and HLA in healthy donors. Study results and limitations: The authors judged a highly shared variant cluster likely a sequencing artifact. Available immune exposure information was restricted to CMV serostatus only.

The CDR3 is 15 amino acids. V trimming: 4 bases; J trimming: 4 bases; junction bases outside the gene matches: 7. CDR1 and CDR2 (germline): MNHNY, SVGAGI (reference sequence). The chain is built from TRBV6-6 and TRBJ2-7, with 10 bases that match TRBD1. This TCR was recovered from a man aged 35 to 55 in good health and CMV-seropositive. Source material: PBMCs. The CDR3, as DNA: TGTGCCAGCAGTTCCCCCGGGACAGGGGTATACGAGCAGTACTTC. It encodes CASSSPGTGVYEQYF.